Listed below are T cell receptor beta chains from one sample, sequenced in a study of regulatory dendritic cells for organ transplantation. The data were produced by immunoSEQ multiplex PCR, yet TCRdb's version contains in-frame clones alone and is incomplete. This sample has fewer than 50,000 clones, with 90% to 95% found just once. Material: naive CD8+ T cells from blood. The receptors come from a human donor in good health. Both conserved end residues are part of each CDR3. The order of the fields is V gene, clone size, D gene, CDR3 protein. A D gene is named only where the DNA matches it firmly. Expanded clones get a size class; other rows say once, few or many, or leave the size out.

v_gene: TRBV9
abundance: once
d_gene: NA
CDR3aa: CASSAGGGPNTEAFF

v_gene: TRBV27
abundance: NA
d_gene: NA
CDR3aa: CASSFGGGYEQYF

v_gene: TRBV27
abundance: NA
d_gene: TRBD1
CDR3aa: CASSPRLGQVYGYTF

v_gene: TRBV11-2
abundance: NA
d_gene: NA
CDR3aa: CASRQSGNEQFF

v_gene: TRBV10-3
abundance: NA
d_gene: NA
CDR3aa: CAISESGPLTDTQYF

v_gene: TRBV2
abundance: NA
d_gene: NA
CDR3aa: CASSTNRDRTGSYGYTF

v_gene: TRBV2
abundance: few
d_gene: TRBD1
CDR3aa: CASTPGQYNSPLHF

v_gene: TRBV27
abundance: NA
d_gene: NA
CDR3aa: CASSFASSYEQYF

v_gene: TRBV27
abundance: NA
d_gene: TRBD1
CDR3aa: CASSRGTADYGYTF

v_gene: TRBV6-1
abundance: NA
d_gene: NA
CDR3aa: CASSEIYGSEAFF

v_gene: TRBV5-3
abundance: NA
d_gene: NA
CDR3aa: CARYPIFWGASTDTQYF

v_gene: TRBV18
abundance: NA
d_gene: NA
CDR3aa: CASSTNRDQETQYF

v_gene: TRBV14
abundance: NA
d_gene: NA
CDR3aa: CASSQGSIKVHEQYF

v_gene: TRBV28
abundance: NA
d_gene: NA
CDR3aa: CASIEQYF

v_gene: TRBV19
abundance: NA
d_gene: NA
CDR3aa: CASSIAVTNTGELFF

v_gene: TRBV5-1
abundance: NA
d_gene: TRBD2
CDR3aa: CASSLDLGGVAGELFF

v_gene: TRBV28
abundance: NA
d_gene: NA
CDR3aa: CASSLYYEQYF

v_gene: TRBV19
abundance: NA
d_gene: NA
CDR3aa: CASSIDGENTEAFF

v_gene: TRBV20-1
abundance: NA
d_gene: NA
CDR3aa: CSANHYNEQFF

v_gene: TRBV23-1
abundance: once
d_gene: TRBD1
CDR3aa: CASGSRGRTDTQYF

v_gene: TRBV28
abundance: once
d_gene: NA
CDR3aa: CASSTPESAGYEQYF

v_gene: TRBV4-2
abundance: NA
d_gene: TRBD1
CDR3aa: CASSQVLTGGDQPQHF

v_gene: TRBV29-1
abundance: once
d_gene: TRBD1
CDR3aa: CSVPGTGETEAFF

v_gene: TRBV9
abundance: NA
d_gene: TRBD1
CDR3aa: CASSSHSDREAYEQYF

v_gene: TRBV18
abundance: NA
d_gene: NA
CDR3aa: CASSPPPLLGRTDTQYF

v_gene: TRBV14
abundance: NA
d_gene: NA
CDR3aa: CASSQVRNEQFF

v_gene: TRBV4-3
abundance: NA
d_gene: TRBD1
CDR3aa: CASSQEGQGATKNIQYF

v_gene: TRBV6-5
abundance: NA
d_gene: NA
CDR3aa: CASSYLLNTEAFF

v_gene: TRBV7-2
abundance: once
d_gene: NA
CDR3aa: CASSLTTATNEKLFF

v_gene: TRBV27
abundance: NA
d_gene: NA
CDR3aa: CASSLIGGGTEAFF

v_gene: TRBV30
abundance: NA
d_gene: NA
CDR3aa: CAWSVLEETQYF

v_gene: TRBV28
abundance: once
d_gene: NA
CDR3aa: CASSSTGFREQYF

v_gene: TRBV2
abundance: NA
d_gene: NA
CDR3aa: CASRVTGHPNTGELFF

v_gene: TRBV4-3
abundance: NA
d_gene: TRBD2
CDR3aa: CASSQEPGGAYNEQFF

v_gene: TRBV28
abundance: NA
d_gene: NA
CDR3aa: CASSHSGYAYEQYF

v_gene: TRBV27
abundance: NA
d_gene: NA
CDR3aa: CASSLSGRNHGYTF

v_gene: TRBV7-9
abundance: NA
d_gene: NA
CDR3aa: CASSSDGEPYNEQFF

v_gene: TRBV29-1
abundance: NA
d_gene: TRBD1
CDR3aa: CSVSTGTGGPSGAPGETQYF

v_gene: TRBV4-1
abundance: NA
d_gene: NA
CDR3aa: CASSPGAINEKLFF

v_gene: TRBV27
abundance: NA
d_gene: TRBD2
CDR3aa: CASSPSGTASYEQYF

v_gene: TRBV6-6
abundance: NA
d_gene: NA
CDR3aa: CATIGVYNEQFF

v_gene: TRBV10-3
abundance: NA
d_gene: NA
CDR3aa: CAISPADVSSYEQYF

v_gene: TRBV5-6
abundance: NA
d_gene: TRBD2
CDR3aa: CASSYTRDLAGGEQFF

v_gene: TRBV4-3
abundance: NA
d_gene: TRBD1
CDR3aa: CASSQMGQGAYGYTF

v_gene: TRBV27
abundance: NA
d_gene: TRBD1
CDR3aa: CASTPRGQGTYNEQFF